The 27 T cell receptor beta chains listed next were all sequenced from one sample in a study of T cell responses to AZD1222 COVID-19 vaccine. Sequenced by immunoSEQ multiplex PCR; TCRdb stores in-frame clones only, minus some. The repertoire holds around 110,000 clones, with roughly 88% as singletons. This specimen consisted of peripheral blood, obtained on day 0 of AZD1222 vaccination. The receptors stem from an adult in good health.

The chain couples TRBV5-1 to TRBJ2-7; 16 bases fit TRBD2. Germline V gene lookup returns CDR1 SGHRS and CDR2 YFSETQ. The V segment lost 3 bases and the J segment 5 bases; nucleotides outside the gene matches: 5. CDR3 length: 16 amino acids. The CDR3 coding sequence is TGCGCCAGCAGCTGGGGGACTAGCGGGAGGGAGGACGAGCAGTACTTC. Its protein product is CASSWGTSGREDEQYF.

CDR3 nucleotide sequence: TGTGCCAGCAGCTTTGACAGGGAGACCCAGTACTTC. Encoded protein: CASSFDRETQYF. The chain is built from TRBV11-2 and TRBJ2-5, with D perhaps TRBD1 (6 bases). V was pared by 3 bases and J by 5 bases, with 7 bases between. Germline-derived CDR1 and CDR2 are SGHAT and FQNNGV. The CDR3 extends over 12 amino acids. The complete variable domain, with remaining parts taken from reference TRBV11-2 and TRBJ2-5, reads EAGVAQSPRYKIIEKRQSVAFWCNPISGHATLYWYQQILGQGPKLLIQFQNNGVVDDSQLPKDRFSAERLKGVDSTLKIQPAKLEDSAVYLCASSFDRETQYFGPGTRLLVL.

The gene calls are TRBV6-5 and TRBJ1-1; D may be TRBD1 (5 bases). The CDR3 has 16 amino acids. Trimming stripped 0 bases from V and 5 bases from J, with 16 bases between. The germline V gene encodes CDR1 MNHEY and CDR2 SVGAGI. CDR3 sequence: CASSYSLQGRRTEAFF. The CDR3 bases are TGTGCCAGCAGTTACTCGCTTCAGGGAAGGAGAACTGAAGCTTTCTTT.

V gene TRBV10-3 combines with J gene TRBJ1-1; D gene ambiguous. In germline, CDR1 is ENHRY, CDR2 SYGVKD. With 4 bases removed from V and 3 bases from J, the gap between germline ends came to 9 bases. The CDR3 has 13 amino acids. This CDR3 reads CAISGRVDTEAFF. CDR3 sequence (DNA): TGTGCCATCAGTGGACGAGTGGACACTGAAGCTTTCTTT.

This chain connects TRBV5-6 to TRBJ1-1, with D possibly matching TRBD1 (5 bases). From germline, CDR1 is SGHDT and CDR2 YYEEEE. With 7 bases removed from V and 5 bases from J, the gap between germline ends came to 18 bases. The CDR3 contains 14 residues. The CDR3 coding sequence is TGTGCCAGCTACACCTTCCAGGGTTTAACTGAAGCTTTCTTT. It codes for CASYTFQGLTEAFF.

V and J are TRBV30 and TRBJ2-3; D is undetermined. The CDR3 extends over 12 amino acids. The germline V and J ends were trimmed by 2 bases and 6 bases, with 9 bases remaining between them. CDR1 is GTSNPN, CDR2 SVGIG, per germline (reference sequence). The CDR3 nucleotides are TGTGCCTGGAGTATGGCTACGGATACGCAGTATTTT. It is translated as CAWSMATDTQYF.

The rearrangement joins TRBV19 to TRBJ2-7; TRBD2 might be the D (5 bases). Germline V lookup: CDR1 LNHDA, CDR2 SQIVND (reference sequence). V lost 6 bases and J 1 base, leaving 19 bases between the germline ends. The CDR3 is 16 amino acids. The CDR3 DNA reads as TGTGCCAGTAGCCTCGCCCCGAGGGCCCAATCCTACGAGCAGTACTTC. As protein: CASSLAPRAQSYEQYF.

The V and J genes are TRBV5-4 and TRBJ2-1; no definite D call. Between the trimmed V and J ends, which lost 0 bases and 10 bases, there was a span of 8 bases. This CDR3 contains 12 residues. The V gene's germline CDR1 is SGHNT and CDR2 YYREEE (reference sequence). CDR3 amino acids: CASSLVGYEQFF. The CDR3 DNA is TGTGCCAGCAGCTTGGTAGGGTACGAGCAGTTCTTC.

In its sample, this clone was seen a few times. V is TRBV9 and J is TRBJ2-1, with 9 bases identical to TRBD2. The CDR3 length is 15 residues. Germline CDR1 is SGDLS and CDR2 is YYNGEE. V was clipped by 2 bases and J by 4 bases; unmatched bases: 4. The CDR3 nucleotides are TGTGCCAGCAGCGTGAGACTAGCGGATTACAATGAGCAGTTCTTC. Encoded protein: CASSVRLADYNEQFF.

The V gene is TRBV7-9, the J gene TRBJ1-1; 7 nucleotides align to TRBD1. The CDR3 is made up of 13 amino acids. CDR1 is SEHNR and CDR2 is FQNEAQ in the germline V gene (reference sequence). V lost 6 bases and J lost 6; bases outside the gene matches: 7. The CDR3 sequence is CASSSYQGAEAFF. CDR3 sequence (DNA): TGTGCCAGCAGTTCTTATCAGGGGGCTGAAGCTTTCTTT.

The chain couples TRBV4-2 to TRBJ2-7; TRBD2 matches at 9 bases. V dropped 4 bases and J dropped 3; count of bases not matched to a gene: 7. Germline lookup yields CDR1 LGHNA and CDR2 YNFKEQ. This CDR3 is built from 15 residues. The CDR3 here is CASSPNIAGVYEQYF. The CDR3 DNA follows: TGTGCCAGCAGCCCCAATATAGCGGGAGTCTACGAGCAGTACTTC.

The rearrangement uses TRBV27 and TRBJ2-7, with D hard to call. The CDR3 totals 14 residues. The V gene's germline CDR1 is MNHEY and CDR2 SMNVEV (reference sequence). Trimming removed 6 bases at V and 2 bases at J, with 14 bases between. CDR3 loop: CASSSWQSPYEQYF. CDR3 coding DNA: TGTGCCAGCAGCAGTTGGCAGTCTCCCTACGAGCAGTACTTC.

The CDR3 nucleotides are TGTGCCAGCAGCCACCGACTAGCACCCGAGCAGTACTTC. This encodes CASSHRLAPEQYF. The chain uses TRBV7-8 and TRBJ2-7; 7 bases line up with TRBD2. After removal of 5 bases from V and 6 bases from J, the junction contained 7 bases not matched to a gene. Germline V gene lookup returns CDR1 SGHVS and CDR2 FQNEAQ. The CDR3 spans 13 residues.

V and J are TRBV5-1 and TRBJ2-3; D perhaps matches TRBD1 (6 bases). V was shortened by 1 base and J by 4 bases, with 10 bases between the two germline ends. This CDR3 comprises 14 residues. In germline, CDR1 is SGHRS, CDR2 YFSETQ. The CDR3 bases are TGCGCCAGCAGCTTGTTAACAGGGCCAGATACGCAGTATTTT. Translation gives CASSLLTGPDTQYF.

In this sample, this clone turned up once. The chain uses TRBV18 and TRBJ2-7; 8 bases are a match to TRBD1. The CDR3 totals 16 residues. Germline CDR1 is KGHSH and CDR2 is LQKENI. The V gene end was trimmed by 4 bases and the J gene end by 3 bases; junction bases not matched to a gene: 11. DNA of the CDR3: TGTGCCAGCTCACTTGGGGCCTCGACAGGGGTCTACGAGCAGTACTTC. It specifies CASSLGASTGVYEQYF.

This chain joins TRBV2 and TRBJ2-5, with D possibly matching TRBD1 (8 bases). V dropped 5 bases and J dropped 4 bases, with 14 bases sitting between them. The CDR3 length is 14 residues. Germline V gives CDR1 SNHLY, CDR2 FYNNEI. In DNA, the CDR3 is TGTGCCAGCAGTTCACAGGGGGGGAGAGAGACCCAGTACTTC. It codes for CASSSQGGRETQYF.

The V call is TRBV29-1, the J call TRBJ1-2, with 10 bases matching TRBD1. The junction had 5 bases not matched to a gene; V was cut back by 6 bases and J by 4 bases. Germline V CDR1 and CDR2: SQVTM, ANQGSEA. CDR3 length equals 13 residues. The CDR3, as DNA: TGCAGCGTAGGGACAGGGGTGGGCTATGGCTACACCTTC. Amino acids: CSVGTGVGYGYTF.

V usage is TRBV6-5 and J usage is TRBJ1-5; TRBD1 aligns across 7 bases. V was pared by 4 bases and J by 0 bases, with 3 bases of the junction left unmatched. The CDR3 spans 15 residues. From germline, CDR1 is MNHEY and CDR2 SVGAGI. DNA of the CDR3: TGTGCCAGCAGTTTGGGACAGCCTAGCAATCAGCCCCAGCATTTT. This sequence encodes CASSLGQPSNQPQHF.

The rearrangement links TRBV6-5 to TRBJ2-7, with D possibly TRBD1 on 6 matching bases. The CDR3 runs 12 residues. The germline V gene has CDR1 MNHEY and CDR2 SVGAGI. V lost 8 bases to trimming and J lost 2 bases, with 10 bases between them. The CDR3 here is CASHHRAYEQYF. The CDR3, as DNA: TGTGCCAGCCACCACAGGGCCTACGAGCAGTACTTC.

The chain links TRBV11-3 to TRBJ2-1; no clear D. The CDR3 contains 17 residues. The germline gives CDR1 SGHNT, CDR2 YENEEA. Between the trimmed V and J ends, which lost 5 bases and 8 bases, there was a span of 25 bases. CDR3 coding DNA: TGTGCCAGCAGCCCTCGTTGGGGATCCGGGCCCCGGGATGAGCAGTTCTTC. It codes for CASSPRWGSGPRDEQFF.

CDR3 amino acids: CASSATGGPGNTIYF. DNA for the CDR3: TGTGCCAGCAGCGCGACAGGGGGTCCTGGAAACACCATATATTTT. The rearrangement links TRBV9 to TRBJ1-3; 9 positions match TRBD1. In germline, CDR1 is SGDLS, CDR2 YYNGEE. The CDR3 sequence is 15 residues long. After removal of 3 bases from V and 2 bases from J, the junction contained 3 bases not matched to a gene.

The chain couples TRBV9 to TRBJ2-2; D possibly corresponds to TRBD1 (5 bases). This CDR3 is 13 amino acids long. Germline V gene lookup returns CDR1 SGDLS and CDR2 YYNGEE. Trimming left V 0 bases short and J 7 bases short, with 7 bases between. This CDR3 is CASSVEGYGELFF. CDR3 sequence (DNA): TGTGCCAGCAGCGTAGAGGGGTACGGGGAGCTGTTTTTT.

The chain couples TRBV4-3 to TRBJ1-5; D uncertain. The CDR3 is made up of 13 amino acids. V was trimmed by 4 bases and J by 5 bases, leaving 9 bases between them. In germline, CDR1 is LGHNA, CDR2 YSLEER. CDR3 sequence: CASSLFQDQPQHF. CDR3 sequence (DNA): TGCGCCAGCAGCCTCTTCCAGGATCAGCCCCAGCATTTT.

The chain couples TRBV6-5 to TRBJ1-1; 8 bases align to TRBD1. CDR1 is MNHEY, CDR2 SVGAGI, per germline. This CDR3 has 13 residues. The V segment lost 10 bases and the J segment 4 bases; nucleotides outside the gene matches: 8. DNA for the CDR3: TGTGCCACCCTCCCTACAGGGGGCACTGAAGCTTTCTTT. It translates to CATLPTGGTEAFF.

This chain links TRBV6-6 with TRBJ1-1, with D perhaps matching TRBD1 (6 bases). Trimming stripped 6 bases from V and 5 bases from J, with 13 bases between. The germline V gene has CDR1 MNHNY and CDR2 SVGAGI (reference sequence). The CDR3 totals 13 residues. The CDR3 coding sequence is TGTGCCAGCAGCTACAGGGTAATAACTGAAGCTTTCTTT. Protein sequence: CASSYRVITEAFF.

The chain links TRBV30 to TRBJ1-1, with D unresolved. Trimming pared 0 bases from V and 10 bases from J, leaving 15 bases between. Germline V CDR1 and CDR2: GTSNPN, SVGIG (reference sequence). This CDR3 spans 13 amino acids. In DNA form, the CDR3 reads TGTGCCTGGAGTGTAAAGACGAAGACTCCAGCTTTCTTT. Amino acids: CAWSVKTKTPAFF.

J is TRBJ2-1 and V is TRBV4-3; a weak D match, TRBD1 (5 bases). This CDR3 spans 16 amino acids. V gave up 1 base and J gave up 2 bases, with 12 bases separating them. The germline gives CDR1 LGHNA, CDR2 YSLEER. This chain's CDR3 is CASSQAPAGTYNEQFF. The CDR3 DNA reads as TGCGCCAGCAGCCAAGCCCCAGCAGGGACCTACAATGAGCAGTTCTTC.